This T cell receptor (beta chain) was obtained from a study of graft-versus-host responses after intestinal transplantation (dated by TCRdb to the early 2020s). Background for the entire study: The transplants that recipients got were multivisceral, liver-intestinal, or isolated intestinal. Every recipient was given anti-thymocyte globulin induction, followed by 3 to 4 years of maintenance tacrolimus and steroids. After intestinal transplantation, graft-versus-host and host-versus-graft alloreactive T cell clones in the graft, circulation and bone marrow were tracked using bulk TCR-beta CDR3 sequencing. Alloreactive clones were identified by sequencing pre-transplant mixed lymphocyte reaction products and comparing these products with unstimulated pre-transplant donor and recipient T cells. The cohort enrolled fewer than 25 intestinal transplant recipients including one retransplant, and a few patients lacking pretransplant specimens were excluded. A peak of at least 4% donor T cells among recipient peripheral blood mononuclear cells was the definition used for donor T cell macrochimerism. Rather than going through the commercial service, samples from a few later patients were sequenced in-house on an Illumina MiSeq and processed with MiXCR. Overall results and qualifications from the work: Early after transplant, declines in HvG clones were associated with peak levels of circulating GvH clones. High GvH to HvG T cell clonal ratios were observed in the allografts of patients with donor T cell macrochimerism. GvH clones were found in recipient bone marrow, and some of the GvH clones appeared earlier in ileal mucosa or blood, which is consistent with an intestinal mucosal origin. Conclusions were limited by the relatively low number and heterogeneity of intestinal transplant patients.

After transplant, bone marrow was aspirated from the posterior iliac crest or from another site chosen by the physician. Counted from cysteine to phenylalanine, this CDR3 has 14 amino acids. Left in the record is the CDR3 DNA by itself, 42 bases read in frame from the first base. CDR1 and CDR2 are read off the germline V gene (reference sequence) as SGHNT and YYREEE. Unmatched junction bases come to 6, with V trimmed by 6 bases and J by 4 bases. Library method: the immunoSEQ multiplex PCR assay. For most patients, genomic DNA was subjected to high-throughput TCR-beta CDR3 sequencing by Adaptive Biotechnologies. The study's processing was this. TCR sequencing data were retrieved from Adaptive's ImmunoSEQ software for around 20 patients, whereas a few other patients were processed with MiXCR and VDJtools. CDR3 nucleotide sequences shared between donor and recipient were removed because their origin could not be assigned. At least 2-fold expansion over unstimulated cells and a minimum CFSE-low frequency of 0.002% (template counts) or 0.001% (read counts) were required for clones to be classified as alloreactive. Clones detected in sequenced pre-transplant spleen, lymph node, or MLR CFSE-low populations of the donor or recipient were defined as mappable. The cumulative frequency of alloreactive clones was calculated as a percentage of all sequences, weighted by copy number. TCRdb's version of the immuneACCESS table is confined to in-frame rearrangements and falls short of the full clone set. An unresolved V gene accounts for under half of the shortfall where checked; the remainder is of unknown origin. That table supplies the V and J calls and clone size; D and trimming were determined from the DNA. The sample table lists roughly 69,000 clones, roughly 90% of them with a count of one. The ten biggest clones cover 6.5% to 7% of the sample.

Notes on this clone: Its antigen is unknown. Per-nucleotide qualities are absent, and no much larger clonotype sits a single base away.

The chain links TRBV5-4 with TRBJ2-1; TRBD2 fits 8 bases in the junction. The TCR originated in a human patient who received an intestinal transplant, so some T cells may come from the graft donor. The source material was bone marrow, sampled 734 days after intestinal transplantation. The CDR3 region reads CASNSGGGYNEQFF. The DNA sequence reads TGTGCCAGCAACTCGGGGGGGGGATACAATGAGCAGTTCTTC. Supplemented by the reference TRBV5-4 and TRBJ2-1 proteins around the CDR3, the complete variable domain is ETGVTQSPTHLIKTRGQQVTLRCSSQSGHNTVSWYQQALGQGPQFIFQYYREEENGRGNFPPRFSGLQFPNYSSELNVNALELDDSALYLCASNSGGGYNEQFFGPGTRLTVL.